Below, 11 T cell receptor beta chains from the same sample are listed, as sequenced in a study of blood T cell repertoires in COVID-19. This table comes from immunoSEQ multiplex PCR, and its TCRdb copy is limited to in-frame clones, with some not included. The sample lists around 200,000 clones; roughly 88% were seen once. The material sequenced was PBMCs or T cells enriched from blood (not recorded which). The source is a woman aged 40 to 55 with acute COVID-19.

The CDR3 DNA sequence: TGCGCCAGCAGCCCAGGAAAGGTAACCCGTCAGCCCCAGCATTTT. As protein: CASSPGKVTRQPQHF. V gene TRBV4-1 combines with J gene TRBJ1-5; D is undetermined. Trimming removed 4 bases from V and 6 bases from J, with 16 bases in between. Per germline, CDR1 MGHRA and CDR2 YSYEKL. This CDR3 is 15 amino acids long.

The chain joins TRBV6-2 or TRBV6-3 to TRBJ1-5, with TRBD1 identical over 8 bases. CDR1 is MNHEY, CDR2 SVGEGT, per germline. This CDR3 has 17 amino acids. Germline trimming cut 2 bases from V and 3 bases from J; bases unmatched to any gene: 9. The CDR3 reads CASSYVLGQGDNQPQHF. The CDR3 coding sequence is TGTGCCAGCAGTTACGTTCTCGGACAGGGTGACAATCAGCCCCAGCATTTT.

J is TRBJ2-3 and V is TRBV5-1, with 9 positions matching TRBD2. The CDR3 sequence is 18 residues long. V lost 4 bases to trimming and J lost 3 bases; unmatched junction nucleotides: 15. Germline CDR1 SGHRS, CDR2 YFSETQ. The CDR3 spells CASSKAPRGGKRTDTQYF. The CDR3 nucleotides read TGCGCCAGCAGCAAGGCACCGCGGGGGGGAAAAAGAACAGATACGCAGTATTTT.

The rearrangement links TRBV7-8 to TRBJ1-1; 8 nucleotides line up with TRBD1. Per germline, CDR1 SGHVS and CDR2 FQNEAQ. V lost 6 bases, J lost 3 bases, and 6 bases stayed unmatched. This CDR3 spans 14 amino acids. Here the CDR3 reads CASSSGDRYTEAFF. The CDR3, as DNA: TGTGCCAGCAGTTCAGGGGACAGGTACACTGAAGCTTTCTTT. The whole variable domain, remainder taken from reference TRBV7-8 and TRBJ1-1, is GAGVSQSPRYKVAKRGQDVALRCDPISGHVSLFWYQQALGQGPEFLTYFQNEAQLDKSGLPSDRFFAERPEGSVSTLKIQRTQQEDSAVYLCASSSGDRYTEAFFGQGTRLTVV.

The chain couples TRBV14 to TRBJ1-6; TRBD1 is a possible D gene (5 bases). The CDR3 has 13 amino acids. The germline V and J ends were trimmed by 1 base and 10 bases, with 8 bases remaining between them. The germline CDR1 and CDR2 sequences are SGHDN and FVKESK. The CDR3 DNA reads TGTGCCAGCAGCCAAGGGGGCCTCTCACCCCTCCACTTT. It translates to CASSQGGLSPLHF.

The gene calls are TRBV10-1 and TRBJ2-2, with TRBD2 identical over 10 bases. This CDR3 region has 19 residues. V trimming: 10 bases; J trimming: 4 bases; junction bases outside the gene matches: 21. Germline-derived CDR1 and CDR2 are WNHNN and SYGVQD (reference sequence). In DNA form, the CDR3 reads TGCGCCACTCCGTGTCGTGTAACTAGCGGGGTTAGGTGCACCGGGGAGCTGTTTTTT. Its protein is CATPCRVTSGVRCTGELFF.

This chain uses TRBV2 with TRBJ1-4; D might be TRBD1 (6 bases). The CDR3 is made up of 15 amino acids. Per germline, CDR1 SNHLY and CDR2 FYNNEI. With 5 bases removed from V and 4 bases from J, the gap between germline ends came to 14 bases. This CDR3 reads CASSFGQSLNEKLFF. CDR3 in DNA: TGTGCCAGCAGTTTTGGACAGTCTCTTAATGAAAAACTGTTTTTT.

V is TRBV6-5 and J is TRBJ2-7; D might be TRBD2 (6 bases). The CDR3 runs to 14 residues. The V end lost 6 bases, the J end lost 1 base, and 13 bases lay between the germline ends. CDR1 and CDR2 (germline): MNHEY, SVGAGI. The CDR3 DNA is TGTGCCAGCAGCCGGGTGGAGGGGTCCTACGAGCAGTACTTC. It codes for CASSRVEGSYEQYF.

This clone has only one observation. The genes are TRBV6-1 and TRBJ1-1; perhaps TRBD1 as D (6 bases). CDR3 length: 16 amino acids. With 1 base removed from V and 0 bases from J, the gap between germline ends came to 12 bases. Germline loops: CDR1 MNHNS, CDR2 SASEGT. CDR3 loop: CASSEVWGLVNTEAFF. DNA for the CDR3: TGTGCCAGCAGTGAAGTGTGGGGGCTGGTGAACACTGAAGCTTTCTTT.

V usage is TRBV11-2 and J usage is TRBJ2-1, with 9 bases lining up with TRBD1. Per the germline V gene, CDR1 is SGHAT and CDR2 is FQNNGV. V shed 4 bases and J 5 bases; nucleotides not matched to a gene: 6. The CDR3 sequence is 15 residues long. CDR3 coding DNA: TGTGCCAGCAGCTCCTCTGGACAGGGGAACAATGAGCAGTTCTTC. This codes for CASSSSGQGNNEQFF.

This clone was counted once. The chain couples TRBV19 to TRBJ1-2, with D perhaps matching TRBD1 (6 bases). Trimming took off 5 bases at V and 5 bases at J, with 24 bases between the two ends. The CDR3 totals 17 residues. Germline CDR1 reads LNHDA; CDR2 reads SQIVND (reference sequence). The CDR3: CASSARDTRYALYGYTF. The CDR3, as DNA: TGTGCCAGTAGTGCCCGGGACACCCGCTACGCGCTGTATGGCTACACCTTC.